This entry lists 26 T cell receptor beta chains sequenced from one sample in a study of cytomegalovirus exposure and HLA in healthy donors. Both 60 Vbeta primers and 13 Jbeta primers went into the PCR. Method: immunoSEQ multiplex PCR; TCRdb's copy keeps in-frame clones and lacks some. The sample lists approximately 85,000 clones, approximately 72% occurring once. Sequenced: PBMCs. Receptors were obtained from a woman in her thirties or forties in good health and CMV-seropositive.

V usage is TRBV6-5 and J usage is TRBJ2-7; possible D gene TRBD1, 6 bases. CDR3 size: 15 residues. Germline V gene sequence: CDR1 MNHEY, CDR2 SVGAGI. Trimming removed 0 bases from V and 0 bases from J, with 9 bases in between. CDR3 sequence (DNA): TGTGCCAGCAGTTACTCGAGCAGGGGCTCCTACGAGCAGTACTTC. It encodes CASSYSSRGSYEQYF.

The V and J genes are TRBV30 and TRBJ1-4; D not resolved. Germline values: CDR1 GTSNPN, CDR2 SVGIG (reference sequence). CDR3 length: 11 residues. Trimming left V 5 bases short and J 7 bases short, with 8 bases between. The chain's CDR3 is CAWGRSEKLFF. In nucleotides, the CDR3 is TGTGCCTGGGGGAGGAGTGAAAAACTGTTTTTT.

The genes are TRBV6-1 and TRBJ1-2, with D perhaps matching TRBD1 (5 bases). Germline V gene lookup returns CDR1 MNHNS and CDR2 SASEGT. CDR3 length: 14 amino acids. V was clipped by 1 base and J by 8 bases, with 14 bases between them. CDR3 in DNA: TGTGCCAGCAGTGAAGTTCCGGGGGGTTTGGGCTACACCTTC. Translated, it gives CASSEVPGGLGYTF.

This clone appeared a few times. In DNA, the CDR3 is TGCGCCAGCAGCTTGCGGGGTGAGCAGTTCTTC. It codes for CASSLRGEQFF. The V call is TRBV5-1, the J call TRBJ2-1; tentative D call: TRBD2 (5 bases). This CDR3 is 11 amino acids long. Trimming pared 1 base from V and 9 bases from J, leaving 5 bases between. CDR1 is SGHRS and CDR2 is YFSETQ in the germline V gene.

This clone was counted once. This sequence joins TRBV30 and TRBJ2-3; 12 nucleotides match TRBD2. CDR3 length equals 15 residues. CDR1 and CDR2 (germline): GTSNPN, SVGIG (reference sequence). The V gene end was trimmed by 6 bases and the J gene end by 3 bases; junction bases not matched to a gene: 7. DNA for the CDR3: TGTGCCTGTCGACTAGCGGGAGCGGGGACAGATACGCAGTATTTT. Encoded protein: CACRLAGAGTDTQYF.

The chain recombines TRBV7-2 with TRBJ2-6, with 7 bases fitting TRBD1. The CDR3 spans 19 residues. V gave up 5 bases and J gave up 4 bases; unmatched junction bases: 17. Germline assignment: CDR1 SGHTA and CDR2 FQGNSA. The CDR3 sequence: CASSEWDAGGSSGANVLTF. DNA of the CDR3: TGTGCCAGCAGCGAATGGGACGCAGGGGGTAGTTCCGGGGCCAACGTCCTGACTTTC.

The V and J genes are TRBV7-9 and TRBJ1-2, with 9 bases matching TRBD1. Germline values: CDR1 SEHNR, CDR2 FQNEAQ (reference sequence). The CDR3 extends over 16 amino acids. J was trimmed by 0 bases and V by 5 bases; bases with no gene match: 7. Here the CDR3 DNA reads TGTGCCAGCAGCCGGGGACAGGGTTTAACTAACTATGGCTACACCTTC. Its protein product is CASSRGQGLTNYGYTF.

The chain joins TRBV27 to TRBJ2-3; TRBD2 is a possible D gene (6 bases). The V end was cut by 6 bases, the J end by 0 bases, with 13 bases between. Germline CDR1 is MNHEY and CDR2 is SMNVEV (reference sequence). The CDR3 extends over 15 amino acids. The CDR3 spells CASRRDLTSTDTQYF. CDR3 bases: TGTGCCAGCAGGAGGGACTTGACTAGCACAGATACGCAGTATTTT.

This chain connects TRBV21-1 to TRBJ1-1. TRBV21-1 is marked as a pseudogene. This CDR3 contains 17 residues. This CDR3 is CASSKVATSRGARGAFF. The CDR3, as DNA: TGTGCCAGCAGCAAAGTCGCTACCAGCCGGGGGGCTCGAGGAGCTTTCTTT.

The chain employs TRBV7-2 and TRBJ1-5; D gene unclear. Trimming pared 5 bases from V and 13 bases from J, leaving 18 bases between. From germline, CDR1 is SGHTA and CDR2 FQGNSA. This CDR3 spans 13 amino acids. CDR3 nucleotides: TGTGCCAGCAGCGAAGGGAGGCCAACACCACAGCATTTT. It translates to CASSEGRPTPQHF.

The chain recombines TRBV6-5 with TRBJ1-1, with D perhaps TRBD1 (6 bases). CDR3 length: 14 amino acids. V lost 4 bases and J lost 6, with 15 bases in between. CDR1 and CDR2 from the germline V gene are MNHEY and SVGAGI. CDR3: CASSFLIQGSEAFF. CDR3 nucleotides: TGTGCCAGCAGTTTCCTCATACAGGGTTCTGAAGCTTTCTTT.

The chain uses TRBV30 and TRBJ2-7; 12 bases agree with TRBD1. The V gene end was trimmed by 2 bases and the J gene end by 4 bases; junction bases not matched to a gene: 3. CDR1 and CDR2 (germline): GTSNPN, SVGIG (reference sequence). The CDR3 totals 14 residues. The CDR3 region has the DNA TGTGCCTGGAGTAGGGGACAGGGGGCGTACGAGCAGTACTTC. Encoded protein: CAWSRGQGAYEQYF. Full variable domain (rest looked up from reference TRBV30 and TRBJ2-7): SQTIHQWPATLVQPVGSPLSLECTVEGTSNPNLYWYRQAAGRGLQLLFYSVGIGQISSEVPQNLSASRPQDRQFILSSKKLLLSDSGFYLCAWSRGQGAYEQYFGPGTRLTVT.

This chain links TRBV18 with TRBJ1-1; perhaps TRBD1 as D (5 bases). V lost 1 base, J lost 6 bases, and 18 bases lay in between. CDR1 is KGHSH and CDR2 is LQKENI in the germline V gene. There are 16 residues in the CDR3. The CDR3 spells CASSPRQAGSSAEAFF. The CDR3 coding sequence is TGTGCCAGCTCACCACGGCAGGCAGGGTCGAGTGCTGAAGCTTTCTTT. Supplemented by reference TRBV18 and TRBJ1-1, the full variable domain reads NAGVMQNPRHLVRRRGQEARLRCSPMKGHSHVYWYRQLPEEGLKFMVYLQKENIIDESGMPKERFSAEFPKEGPSILRIQQVVRGDSAAYFCASSPRQAGSSAEAFFGQGTRLTVV.

The chain links TRBV9 to TRBJ2-2; a possible D gene is TRBD2 (6 bases). Germline V gene data show CDR1 as SGDLS and CDR2 as YYNGEE. With 6 bases removed from V and 1 base from J, the gap between germline ends came to 13 bases. The CDR3 spans 15 residues. DNA of the CDR3: TGTGCCAGCACCCCTGGGGAGGTGAACACCGGGGAGCTGTTTTTT. The encoded protein is CASTPGEVNTGELFF.

The rearrangement joins TRBV9 to TRBJ1-1; TRBD1 aligns across 7 bases. The germline V gene encodes CDR1 SGDLS and CDR2 YYNGEE. Germline trimming cut 3 bases from V and 2 bases from J; bases unmatched to any gene: 4. This CDR3 spans 14 amino acids. The CDR3 DNA follows: TGTGCCAGCAGCGAGACAGGGATAAACACTGAAGCTTTCTTT. It translates to CASSETGINTEAFF.

The chain has TRBV7-2 and TRBJ2-5; 7 positions agree with TRBD2. With V trimmed by 5 bases and J by 4 bases, 7 bases remained unmatched. The CDR3 sequence is 14 residues long. Per the germline V gene, CDR1 is SGHTA and CDR2 is FQGNSA. CDR3 sequence reads: CASSPQRGGETQYF. The CDR3, as DNA: TGTGCCAGCAGCCCGCAGCGGGGAGGAGAGACCCAGTACTTC.

This clone was picked up a small number of times. The rearrangement uses TRBV6-5 and TRBJ2-5; D might be TRBD1 (7 bases). In germline, CDR1 is MNHEY, CDR2 SVGAGI. Trimming took 3 bases from V and 2 from J, leaving 13 bases between them. The CDR3 is 15 amino acids. This CDR3 is CASSYRRGPQETQYF. In DNA form, the CDR3 reads TGTGCCAGCAGTTATAGGAGGGGGCCGCAAGAGACCCAGTACTTC.

The chain joins TRBV6-6 to TRBJ2-2; 9 positions match TRBD1. This CDR3 region has 14 residues. Germline CDR1 and CDR2: MNHNY and SVGAGI (reference sequence). Trimming removed 7 bases from V and 4 bases from J; junction bases left unmatched: 4. DNA of the CDR3: TGTGCCAGCATCAGGACAGGGGTCACCGGGGAGCTGTTTTTT. Translation gives CASIRTGVTGELFF.

This clone was counted only a few times. The V gene is TRBV11-1, the J gene TRBJ1-5; no reliable D call. Looked up from germline, CDR1 is SGHAT and CDR2 is FQDESV (reference sequence). The CDR3 is 13 residues long. The ends were cut back, 6 bases at V and 5 bases at J, with 11 bases in the middle. CDR3 sequence (DNA): TGTGCCAGCAGTCCCGGGTCGGATCAGCCCCAGCATTTT. It translates to CASSPGSDQPQHF.

This clone showed up just a few times. The chain joins TRBV10-1 to TRBJ1-3; D is possibly TRBD1 (5 bases). CDR1 and CDR2 from the germline V gene are WNHNN and SYGVQD (reference sequence). There are 14 residues in the CDR3. V gave up 5 bases and J gave up 2 bases, with 10 bases separating them. DNA for the CDR3: TGCGCCAGCAGTCCTGCAGGGACTGGAAACACCATATATTTT. Translation gives CASSPAGTGNTIYF.

This clone occurred a few times. The chain carries TRBV30 and TRBJ1-1; D is uncertain. V lost 0 bases to trimming and J lost 5 bases, with 10 bases between them. This CDR3 is 13 amino acids long. Germline V gene lookup returns CDR1 GTSNPN and CDR2 SVGIG (reference sequence). The CDR3 reads CAWSVPGSTEAFF. The CDR3 DNA reads as TGTGCCTGGAGTGTACCGGGGTCGACTGAAGCTTTCTTT.

This sequence joins TRBV6-5 and TRBJ2-7, with D possibly being TRBD1 (5 bases). Germline V gene data show CDR1 as MNHEY and CDR2 as SVGAGI. V gave up 2 bases and J gave up 3 bases, with 11 bases separating them. The CDR3 length is 14 residues. CDR3 residues: CASSYLMTDYEQYF. In DNA, the CDR3 is TGTGCCAGCAGTTACCTTATGACAGACTACGAGCAGTACTTC.

For the CDR3, the DNA is TGTGCCATCAGTGATTCGGGACAGGGATCATACGAGCAGTACTTC. This codes for CAISDSGQGSYEQYF. This chain links TRBV10-3 with TRBJ2-7; 9 bases align to TRBD1. In germline, CDR1 is ENHRY, CDR2 SYGVKD. This CDR3 has 15 amino acids. The junction had 7 bases not matched to a gene; V was cut back by 3 bases and J by 4 bases.

In this sample, this clone turned up a few times. This chain connects TRBV2 to TRBJ1-5; D remains unclear. Deletions cut 7 bases from V and 2 bases from J, with 9 bases between. Germline values: CDR1 SNHLY, CDR2 FYNNEI. The CDR3 extends over 13 amino acids. CDR3 DNA: TGTGCCAGCATCCTAGAGGGCAATCAGCCCCAGCATTTT. It is translated as CASILEGNQPQHF.

J is TRBJ1-2 and V is TRBV19; the match to TRBD1 covers 9 bases. Losses at the gene ends were 4 bases for V and 4 bases for J; bases not matched to a gene: 1. CDR3 length: 13 amino acids. Germline V gives CDR1 LNHDA, CDR2 SQIVND (reference sequence). The CDR3 nucleotides are TGTGCCAGTAGTAGACAGGGGGTCTATGGCTACACCTTC. Amino acid sequence: CASSRQGVYGYTF.

The chain uses TRBV29-1 and TRBJ2-5; D not certain. Germline CDR1 is SQVTM and CDR2 is ANQGSEA. Trimming took off 3 bases at V and 1 base at J, with 6 bases between the two ends. The CDR3 consists of 12 residues. The CDR3 bases are TGCAGCGTTGATCGCGGCCAAGAGACCCAGTACTTC. Translation gives CSVDRGQETQYF. Complete variable domain (other parts from reference TRBV29-1 and TRBJ2-5): SAVISQKPSRDICQRGTSLTIQCQVDSQVTMMFWYRQQPGQSLTLIATANQGSEATYESGFVIDKFPISRPNLTFSTLTVSNMSPEDSSIYLCSVDRGQETQYFGPGTRLLVL.